This entry is about one T cell receptor (beta chain). The target antigen is unknown. The CDR3 has 14 residues. CDR1 is SGHTA and CDR2 is FQGNSA in the germline V gene. Trimming pared 1 base from V and 7 bases from J, leaving 10 bases between. The entry originates in a study of blood T cells in healthy people across ages. A second PCR, run for roughly 7 to 11 cycles, used a sample-barcoded 5' primer plus a J-beta primer mix. TCRdb re-called the 5' RACE reads through MiXCR, storing one row per CDR3 protein. This sample has roughly 800,000 distinct CDR3 sequences; roughly 25% occur once, and the top ten carry approximately 4%. General study findings and limits: The diversity estimates, figures obtained from one million T cells, were considered underestimates. Per million T cells, the diversity of TCR beta decreased roughly linearly as age advanced.

The sample was also linked to a second study, of T cells of mothers and their children. This second study notes: Five or six children and their three healthy Caucasian mothers were the donors. Each child gave 2.5 million to 3.5 million TCR beta CDR3 reads (each mother, over 8.5 million).

The chain carries TRBV7-2 and TRBJ1-4; no firm D call. This TCR derives from a boy between 10 and 17 years old in good health. The sample comprised blood. CDR3 nucleotide sequence: TGTGCCAGCAGCTTAGGAGGGAACAGTGAAAAACTGTTTTTT. This encodes CASSLGGNSEKLFF.